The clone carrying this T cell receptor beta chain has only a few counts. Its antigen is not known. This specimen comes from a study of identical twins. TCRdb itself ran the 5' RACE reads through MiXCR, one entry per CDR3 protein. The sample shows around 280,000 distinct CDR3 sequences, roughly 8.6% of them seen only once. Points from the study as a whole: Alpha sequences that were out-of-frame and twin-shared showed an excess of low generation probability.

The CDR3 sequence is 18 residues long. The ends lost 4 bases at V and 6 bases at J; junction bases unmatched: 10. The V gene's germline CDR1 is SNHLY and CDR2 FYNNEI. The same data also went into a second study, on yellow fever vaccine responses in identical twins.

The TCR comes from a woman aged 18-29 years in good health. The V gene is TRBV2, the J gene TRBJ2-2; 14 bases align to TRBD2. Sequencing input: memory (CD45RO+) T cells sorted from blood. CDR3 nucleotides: TGTGCCAGCAGTGTCCGGGGACTAGCGGGGGTGTTCGCCGGGGAGCTGTTTTTT. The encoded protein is CASSVRGLAGVFAGELFF.